The clone carrying this T cell receptor (beta chain) was seen a handful of times. The antigen is unknown. The data stem from a study of CD8 T cells in ankylosing spondylitis. Findings and limits, study-wide: Matched ankylosing spondylitis synovial fluid reportedly contained a significantly enriched population of disease-linked clones. A TCR beta motif of eight highly homologous variants appeared characteristic of ankylosing spondylitis blood. Earlier work had already found some motif variants in reactive arthritis synovial fluid and blood.

The CDR3 loop spans 16 amino acids. V was pared by 4 bases and J by 5 bases, with 8 bases of the junction left unmatched. Germline V gene sequence: CDR1 SEHNR, CDR2 FQNEAQ (reference sequence). TCR beta libraries were made by quantitative 5'-RACE with molecular barcodes. MiXCR, run by TCRdb on the 5' RACE reads, gives a single entry per CDR3 protein. This sample carries over 95,000 distinct CDR3 sequences, almost 8.5% of them seen once, and the ten largest clones take approximately 9.9%. This clonotype was obtained from a male donor with ankylosing spondylitis or in good health (not recorded which). This chain links TRBV7-9 with TRBJ1-3; TRBD1 agrees at 10 bases. Sequenced: blood, either unsorted or a sorted T cell fraction (not recorded which). Here the CDR3 reads CASSSLRDRGRNTIYF. CDR3 coding DNA: TGTGCCAGCAGCTCTCTCCGGGACAGGGGTAGAAACACCATATATTTT.